The 14 T cell receptor beta chains listed next were all sequenced from one sample in a study of blood T cell repertoires in COVID-19. The repertoire was sequenced with immunoSEQ multiplex PCR; TCRdb's copy has only in-frame clones and lacks some. This sample has under 200,000 clones; roughly 90% occur once, and the top ten carry roughly 1.6%. What was sequenced was peripheral blood. These receptors came from a man younger than 35 with active or convalescent COVID-19.

Notes on this clone: This same CDR3 is encoded by further DNA sequences in the sample. The rearrangement uses TRBV3-1 (or the pseudogene TRBV3-2) and TRBJ2-5; unclear D gene. V was cut by 0 bases and J by 5 bases, with 4 bases left in between. Germline CDR1 reads LGHDT; CDR2 reads YNNKEL (reference sequence). This CDR3 contains 12 residues. CDR3 nucleotides: TGTGCCAGCAGCCAAGAACTGGAGACCCAGTACTTC. Its protein product is CASSQELETQYF.

The chain employs TRBV5-6 and TRBJ2-2, with TRBD2 as a possible D gene (7 bases). The CDR3 totals 16 residues. Germline V gene sequence: CDR1 SGHDT, CDR2 YYEEEE. Trimming took off 0 bases at V and 5 bases at J, with 14 bases between the two ends. The CDR3 nucleotides read TGTGCCAGCAGCTTGGCCGGGGGGCCGAGAACCGGGGAGCTGTTTTTT. This sequence encodes CASSLAGGPRTGELFF.

V usage is TRBV7-8 and J usage is TRBJ2-1; TRBD1 aligns across 9 bases. The V gene end was trimmed by 4 bases and the J gene end by 7 bases; junction bases not matched to a gene: 5. This CDR3 spans 14 amino acids. Germline V gives CDR1 SGHVS, CDR2 FQNEAQ. Here the CDR3 reads CASSSGTGYNEQFF. CDR3 nucleotides: TGTGCCAGCAGCTCGGGGACAGGGTATAATGAGCAGTTCTTC.

V usage is TRBV19 and J usage is TRBJ1-5, with a tentative D call TRBD1 (6 bases). Trimming shortened V by 5 bases and J by 0 bases, and 11 bases separated the two germline ends. CDR1 LNHDA and CDR2 SQIVND come from the germline V gene (reference sequence). The CDR3 is 15 residues long. CDR3 bases: TGTGCCAGTAGTTTAAGGGGGATTAGCAATCAGCCCCAGCATTTT. Its translation: CASSLRGISNQPQHF.

A few counts support this clone. The chain carries TRBV5-1 and TRBJ2-7, with D possibly matching TRBD2 (6 bases). The V gene's germline CDR1 is SGHRS and CDR2 YFSETQ. Deletions cut 6 bases from V and 1 base from J, with 17 bases between. The CDR3 covers 15 residues. The CDR3 loop reads CASTPRGGPSYEQYF. DNA for the CDR3: TGCGCCAGCACCCCCCGGGGAGGCCCTTCCTACGAGCAGTACTTC.

The chain has TRBV19 and TRBJ2-6; the match to TRBD2 covers 10 bases. The CDR3 has 14 residues. Trimming removed 6 bases from V and 15 bases from J; junction bases left unmatched: 11. CDR1 LNHDA and CDR2 SQIVND come from the germline V gene (reference sequence). CDR3: CASSHPRTSGRLTF. As DNA, the CDR3 is TGTGCCAGTAGCCACCCGAGGACTAGCGGACGCCTGACTTTC.

The V and J genes are TRBV29-1 and TRBJ2-1; TRBD2 matches at 8 bases. CDR1 SQVTM and CDR2 ANQGSEA come from the germline V gene. The V gene end was trimmed by 8 bases and the J gene end by 0 bases; junction bases not matched to a gene: 12. CDR3 length: 16 amino acids. As DNA, the CDR3 is TGCAGCAGTCCCGGGGCGGGGGGTAGCTCCTACAATGAGCAGTTCTTC. Translating it yields CSSPGAGGSSYNEQFF.

This chain connects TRBV27 to TRBJ1-1; the D gene is possibly TRBD1 (5 bases). The V and J ends lost 5 bases and 4 bases respectively, with 11 bases between them. The CDR3 is 13 amino acids. Germline-derived CDR1 and CDR2 are MNHEY and SMNVEV (reference sequence). In DNA, the CDR3 is TGTGCCAGCAGTCGTCAGGGACTCACTGAAGCTTTCTTT. Residues: CASSRQGLTEAFF.

The V call is TRBV3-1 (or the pseudogene TRBV3-2), the J call TRBJ2-3; D is perhaps TRBD2 (6 bases). This CDR3 region has 14 residues. The V gene lost 4 bases and the J gene lost 2 bases, with 10 bases spanning the gap. The germline CDR1 and CDR2 sequences are LGHDT and YNNKEL (reference sequence). Here the CDR3 DNA reads TGTGCCAGCAGCCCGGACTATTCCACAGATACGCAGTATTTT. Translating gives CASSPDYSTDTQYF.

The chain has TRBV27 and TRBJ2-3, with 9 bases identical to TRBD2. CDR3 length equals 16 residues. CDR1 is MNHEY, CDR2 SMNVEV, per germline (reference sequence). V trimming: 4 bases; J trimming: 5 bases; junction bases outside the gene matches: 10. This CDR3 reads CASSWAGGLSGDTQYF. Written as DNA, the CDR3 is TGTGCCAGCAGTTGGGCGGGAGGGCTGAGTGGAGATACGCAGTATTTT.

The rearrangement links TRBV18 to TRBJ1-3; 9 nucleotides align to TRBD1. In germline, CDR1 is KGHSH, CDR2 LQKENI. Germline trimming cut 4 bases from V and 4 bases from J; bases unmatched to any gene: 2. The CDR3 totals 14 residues. Here the CDR3 reads CASSLDRGGNTIYF. The CDR3 DNA follows: TGTGCCAGCTCACTGGACAGGGGAGGAAACACCATATATTTT.

The genes are TRBV10-3 and TRBJ2-2, with a possible D match to TRBD1 (6 bases). The CDR3 has 14 residues. Trimming took 4 bases from V and 4 from J, leaving 10 bases between them. The germline V gene encodes CDR1 ENHRY and CDR2 SYGVKD. The CDR3 is CAISVGTTTGELFF. Written as DNA, the CDR3 is TGTGCCATCAGTGTCGGGACAACCACCGGGGAGCTGTTTTTT.

The chain carries TRBV29-1 and TRBJ1-2; TRBD1 agrees at 8 bases. The trim removed 4 bases at V and 3 bases at J, leaving 4 bases unmatched. The germline V gene encodes CDR1 SQVTM and CDR2 ANQGSEA. This CDR3 is 13 amino acids long. The CDR3 coding sequence is TGCAGCGTTGGACAGGGGATTGACTATGGCTACACCTTC. Residues: CSVGQGIDYGYTF.

The chain links TRBV19 to TRBJ2-1; 10 bases are shared with TRBD2. Trimming took 4 bases from V and 4 from J; bases not matched to a gene: 4. Germline V CDR1 and CDR2: LNHDA, SQIVND (reference sequence). The CDR3 spans 15 residues. The CDR3 region has the DNA TGTGCCAGTAGTAGAGCGGGAGGGGGTTACAATGAGCAGTTCTTC. Translating gives CASSRAGGGYNEQFF.